The 31 T cell receptor beta chains listed next were all sequenced from one sample in a study of tumor-infiltrating lymphocytes in localized non-small cell lung cancer. Assay: immunoSEQ multiplex PCR; the TCRdb copy retains only in-frame clones and omits some. This sample has about 22,000 clones, with nearly 80% found just once. The sequenced material came from lung tumor tissue. The receptor source for this set is a human donor with non-small cell lung cancer.

The rearrangement joins TRBV7-3 to TRBJ2-3; 12 nucleotides align to TRBD2. The J segment lost 0 bases and the V segment lost 4 bases, leaving 2 bases of the junction unmatched. The V gene's germline CDR1 is SGHTA and CDR2 FQGTGA. The CDR3 has 16 amino acids. The DNA for the CDR3 is TGTGCCAGCAGCTCCGGACTAGCGGGAAGCACAGATACGCAGTATTTT. As protein: CASSSGLAGSTDTQYF.

In its sample, this clone was seen a few times. The V call is TRBV4-1, the J call TRBJ2-1; 12 bases fit TRBD2. CDR3 size: 16 residues. Germline V gene lookup returns CDR1 MGHRA and CDR2 YSYEKL. After removal of 4 bases from V and 6 bases from J, the junction contained 7 bases not matched to a gene. DNA for the CDR3: TGCGCCAGCAGCCGAAGACTAGCGGGAGACCTCAATGAGCAGTTCTTC. This gives the protein CASSRRLAGDLNEQFF.

V gene TRBV6-6 combines with J gene TRBJ2-2, with D perhaps TRBD2 (6 bases). This CDR3 has 13 amino acids. CDR1 is MNHNY and CDR2 is SVGAGI in the germline V gene (reference sequence). V lost 8 bases and J 7 bases, leaving 14 bases between the germline ends. The CDR3 nucleotides read TGTGCCAGCCAGACGGGAGTTAGCGGGGAGCTGTTTTTT. This sequence encodes CASQTGVSGELFF.

A single count supports this clone. The rearrangement joins TRBV5-4 to TRBJ2-5; D uncertain. Germline CDR1 is SGHNT and CDR2 is YYREEE (reference sequence). Trimming cost V 2 bases and J 1 base, with 9 bases left between them. This CDR3 contains 14 residues. CDR3 nucleotide sequence: TGTGCCAGCAGCTTTTTTAGGGTCCAAGAGACCCAGTACTTC. This sequence encodes CASSFFRVQETQYF. The full variable domain, its missing parts supplied by reference TRBV5-4 and TRBJ2-5, is ETGVTQSPTHLIKTRGQQVTLRCSSQSGHNTVSWYQQALGQGPQFIFQYYREEENGRGNFPPRFSGLQFPNYSSELNVNALELDDSALYLCASSFFRVQETQYFGPGTRLLVL.

This clone appeared a single time. This chain uses TRBV19 with TRBJ2-2, with 10 bases identical to TRBD1. V was pared by 6 bases and J by 6 bases, with 4 bases of the junction left unmatched. The CDR3 has 14 amino acids. CDR1 and CDR2 from the germline V gene are LNHDA and SQIVND (reference sequence). The CDR3 loop reads CASRRTGGAGELFF. As DNA, the CDR3 is TGTGCCAGTAGAAGGACAGGGGGGGCCGGGGAGCTGTTTTTT.

V and J are TRBV7-6 and TRBJ1-4; D call uncertain. The V and J ends lost 5 bases and 0 bases respectively, with 16 bases between them. CDR1 is SGHVS, CDR2 FNYEAQ, per germline. The CDR3 spans 17 residues. The CDR3 sequence is CASSPGPTSATNEKLFF. CDR3 coding DNA: TGTGCCAGCAGCCCCGGGCCGACGTCTGCAACTAATGAAAAACTGTTTTTT. The full variable domain, with the rest looked up from reference TRBV7-6 and TRBJ1-4, is GAGVSQSPRYKVTKRGQDVALRCDPISGHVSLYWYRQALGQGPEFLTYFNYEAQQDKSGLPNDRFSAERPEGSISTLTIQRTEQRDSAMYRCASSPGPTSATNEKLFFGSGTQLSVL.

A few counts support this clone. The identical CDR3 is also encoded by other nucleotide sequences in the sample. This rearrangement joins TRBV30 to TRBJ1-1; D may be TRBD1 (6 bases). Trimming left V 2 bases short and J 4 bases short, with 8 bases between. The CDR3 contains 12 residues. Germline lookup yields CDR1 GTSNPN and CDR2 SVGIG (reference sequence). The CDR3 protein is CAWSRDTTEAFF. CDR3 coding DNA: TGTGCCTGGAGTCGGGACACCACTGAAGCTTTCTTT.

The gene calls are TRBV14 and TRBJ1-2, with D unresolved. Trimming removed 0 bases at V and 4 bases at J, with 9 bases between. Germline CDR1 is SGHDN and CDR2 is FVKESK. This CDR3 spans 14 amino acids. In nucleotides, the CDR3 is TGTGCCAGCAGCCAAGATCAGTGGGGCTATGGCTACACCTTC. Translating it yields CASSQDQWGYGYTF.

The V and J genes are TRBV11-1 and TRBJ2-1, with 10 bases that match TRBD2. With V trimmed by 5 bases and J by 8 bases, 15 bases remained unmatched. The CDR3 has 17 amino acids. Germline V gene sequence: CDR1 SGHAT, CDR2 FQDESV (reference sequence). The CDR3 sequence is CASSPSYAASGSHEQFF. Here the CDR3 DNA reads TGTGCCAGCAGCCCATCCTACGCGGCTAGCGGGAGCCATGAGCAGTTCTTC.

The chain uses TRBV6-5 and TRBJ2-4, with 7 bases lining up with TRBD2. The CDR3 covers 14 residues. J gave up 3 bases and V 5 bases, and 4 bases lay outside the gene matches. CDR1 and CDR2 from the germline V gene are MNHEY and SVGAGI. The CDR3 DNA follows: TGTGCCAGCAGTCAGAGGGAGGGCAAAAACATTCAGTACTTC. Its protein is CASSQREGKNIQYF.

V and J are TRBV7-9 and TRBJ1-1; D is unresolved. V dropped 4 bases and J dropped 1 base, with 16 bases sitting between them. CDR3 length: 16 amino acids. Germline V gene sequence: CDR1 SEHNR, CDR2 FQNEAQ (reference sequence). The CDR3 bases are TGTGCCAGCAGCTCTTTGCCGGGGAAGGGGAACACTGAAGCTTTCTTT. Translation: CASSSLPGKGNTEAFF. The full variable domain, in which reference TRBV7-9 and TRBJ1-1 provide the parts outside the CDR3, is DTGVSQNPRHKITKRGQNVTFRCDPISEHNRLYWYRQTLGQGPEFLTYFQNEAQLEKSRLLSDRFSAERPKGSFSTLEIQRTEQGDSAMYLCASSSLPGKGNTEAFFGQGTRLTVV.

The chain uses TRBV30 and TRBJ2-3; tentative D call: TRBD2 (6 bases). V shed 3 bases and J shed 3 bases, with 16 bases lying between them. Germline CDR1 GTSNPN, CDR2 SVGIG (reference sequence). CDR3 length equals 15 residues. CDR3 coding DNA: TGTGCCTGGAGCCTACTAGCCGGGGTAACAGATACGCAGTATTTT. It encodes CAWSLLAGVTDTQYF.

The chain has TRBV30 and TRBJ2-7; D may be TRBD1 or TRBD2 (5 bases each). Per germline, CDR1 GTSNPN and CDR2 SVGIG (reference sequence). CDR3 length: 17 residues. V lost 3 bases and J lost 6, with 27 bases in between. CDR3 loop: CAWSAVGPGTIGAEQYF. Here the CDR3 DNA reads TGTGCCTGGAGCGCGGTAGGGCCCGGGACCATAGGAGCCGAGCAGTACTTC. Full variable domain (remainder filled in from reference TRBV30 and TRBJ2-7): SQTIHQWPATLVQPVGSPLSLECTVEGTSNPNLYWYRQAAGRGLQLLFYSVGIGQISSEVPQNLSASRPQDRQFILSSKKLLLSDSGFYLCAWSAVGPGTIGAEQYFGPGTRLTVT.

The rearrangement uses TRBV27 and TRBJ2-1; 8 nucleotides match TRBD2. Trimming took 5 bases from V and 7 from J; bases not matched to a gene: 13. CDR3 length: 16 amino acids. The germline V gene has CDR1 MNHEY and CDR2 SMNVEV (reference sequence). The CDR3 is CASSPRVPGLGNEQFF. In DNA, the CDR3 is TGTGCCAGCAGTCCGAGGGTACCGGGACTAGGGAATGAGCAGTTCTTC.

V usage is TRBV6-5 and J usage is TRBJ2-2, with 11 nucleotides matching TRBD1. Germline values: CDR1 MNHEY, CDR2 SVGAGI. After removal of 2 bases from V and 6 bases from J, the junction contained 2 bases not matched to a gene. The CDR3 is 15 amino acids. The CDR3: CASSYGTGGAGELFF. Here the CDR3 DNA reads TGTGCCAGCAGTTACGGGACAGGGGGGGCCGGGGAGCTGTTTTTT.

This clone turned up a few times. The chain uses TRBV5-5 and TRBJ2-7; D not resolved. CDR1 is SGHKS and CDR2 is YYEKEE in the germline V gene (reference sequence). This CDR3 spans 11 amino acids. V lost 3 bases and J lost 3, with 4 bases in between. CDR3 in amino acids: CASSSGYEQYF. The CDR3 DNA reads TGTGCCAGCAGCTCCGGCTACGAGCAGTACTTC.

This clone was seen only once. The genes are TRBV6-1 and TRBJ1-1; D gene unclear. Germline CDR1 MNHNS, CDR2 SASEGT. The CDR3 sequence is 12 residues long. V was shortened by 5 bases and J by 4 bases, with 8 bases between the two germline ends. This chain's CDR3 is CASSMQATEAFF. CDR3 DNA sequence: TGTGCCAGCAGTATGCAGGCCACTGAAGCTTTCTTT.

This sequence joins TRBV14 and TRBJ1-3; D gene uncertain. Trimming removed 4 bases at V and 0 bases at J, with 10 bases between. Germline CDR1 SGHDN, CDR2 FVKESK. The CDR3 is 15 amino acids. CDR3 nucleotide sequence: TGTGCCAGCAGCCCCCAGGCCGTCTCTGGAAACACCATATATTTT. As protein: CASSPQAVSGNTIYF.

This chain connects TRBV18 to TRBJ1-1, with a weak D call TRBD1 (5 bases). Germline values: CDR1 KGHSH, CDR2 LQKENI. The V gene lost 8 bases and the J gene lost 3 bases, with 13 bases spanning the gap. The CDR3 consists of 13 residues. CDR3 DNA: TGTGCCAGCAGCGAGAGCAGGGACACTGAAGCTTTCTTT. Encoded protein: CASSESRDTEAFF. The entire variable domain, with the rest obtained from reference TRBV18 and TRBJ1-1, is as follows: NAGVMQNPRHLVRRRGQEARLRCSPMKGHSHVYWYRQLPEEGLKFMVYLQKENIIDESGMPKERFSAEFPKEGPSILRIQQVVRGDSAAYFCASSESRDTEAFFGQGTRLTVV.

The V call is TRBV5-1, the J call TRBJ1-2, with D tentatively TRBD1 (5 bases). V shed 0 bases and J shed 5 bases, with 11 bases lying between them. Germline CDR1 SGHRS, CDR2 YFSETQ. The CDR3 consists of 14 residues. In nucleotides, the CDR3 is TGCGCCAGCAGCTTGGAGGGGAGATCTTATGGCTACACCTTC. It translates to CASSLEGRSYGYTF.

The genes are TRBV28 and TRBJ1-5, with D unresolved. From germline, CDR1 is MDHEN and CDR2 SYDVKM. V lost 3 bases and J lost 5, with 8 bases in between. This CDR3 region has 13 residues. The CDR3 bases are TGTGCCAGCAGTTTCGTTGGGCATCAGCCCCAGCATTTT. Translated, it gives CASSFVGHQPQHF.

The chain recombines TRBV5-4 with TRBJ2-7; 11 bases fit TRBD2. J lost 6 bases, V lost 0 bases, and 2 bases had no gene match. CDR1 and CDR2 from the germline V gene are SGHNT and YYREEE (reference sequence). There are 14 residues in the CDR3. The CDR3 region is CASSLAGTSGEQYF. DNA of the CDR3: TGTGCCAGCAGCTTGGCCGGGACTAGCGGCGAGCAGTACTTC.

V is TRBV7-3 and J is TRBJ2-7, with TRBD1 matching over 10 bases. Per germline, CDR1 SGHTA and CDR2 FQGTGA. J gave up 6 bases and V 5 bases, and 10 bases lay outside the gene matches. CDR3 length: 15 amino acids. CDR3 in amino acids: CASSPLPGQGTEQYF. The CDR3 region has the DNA TGTGCCAGCAGCCCCCTTCCGGGACAGGGGACCGAGCAGTACTTC.

The J gene is TRBJ2-3, the V gene TRBV27, with 7 nucleotides matching TRBD2. Germline V gene sequence: CDR1 MNHEY, CDR2 SMNVEV (reference sequence). With V trimmed by 0 bases and J by 2 bases, 2 bases remained unmatched. The CDR3 covers 15 residues. Here the CDR3 reads CASSLSAGATDTQYF. CDR3 in DNA: TGTGCCAGCAGTTTATCCGCGGGAGCCACAGATACGCAGTATTTT.

The chain's CDR3 is CASSSGQGQETQYF. The CDR3 DNA reads as TGTGCCAGCAGCTCGGGACAGGGGCAAGAGACCCAGTACTTC. V usage is TRBV11-3 and J usage is TRBJ2-5, with TRBD1 identical over 10 bases. Germline lookup yields CDR1 SGHNT and CDR2 YENEEA. V lost 4 bases to trimming and J lost 2 bases; unmatched junction nucleotides: 1. CDR3 size: 14 residues.

This clone was counted only a few times. This chain links TRBV19 with TRBJ2-2; no reliable D call. Looked up from germline, CDR1 is LNHDA and CDR2 is SQIVND (reference sequence). Trimming pared 5 bases from V and 0 bases from J, leaving 7 bases between. This CDR3 is 14 amino acids long. Written as DNA, the CDR3 is TGTGCCAGTAGTGTGACAACGAACACCGGGGAGCTGTTTTTT. Translated: CASSVTTNTGELFF.

V gene TRBV5-4 combines with J gene TRBJ2-3; tentative D call: TRBD1 (5 bases). CDR3 length equals 14 residues. The ends were cut back, 5 bases at V and 1 base at J, with 11 bases in the middle. Germline V gene sequence: CDR1 SGHNT, CDR2 YYREEE (reference sequence). CDR3 sequence reads: CASRMGQGTDTQYF. The CDR3 nucleotides are TGTGCCAGCAGGATGGGGCAGGGCACAGATACGCAGTATTTT.

The genes are TRBV6-5 and TRBJ2-7, with 9 bases lining up with TRBD2. The CDR3 extends over 13 amino acids. V lost 5 bases, J lost 6 bases, and 5 bases stayed unmatched. Germline-derived CDR1 and CDR2 are MNHEY and SVGAGI. As DNA, the CDR3 is TGTGCCAGCAGTATAGCGGGAGAGGGCGAGCAGTACTTC. Protein product: CASSIAGEGEQYF.

This clone was counted only a few times. In DNA form, the CDR3 reads TGTGCCAGTAGGAAGGGCAGCTGGGGCACAGATACGCAGTATTTT. It is translated as CASRKGSWGTDTQYF. The V call is TRBV19, the J call TRBJ2-3, with D hard to call. CDR3 length: 15 amino acids. Trimming stripped 6 bases from V and 1 base from J, with 14 bases between. Looked up from germline, CDR1 is LNHDA and CDR2 is SQIVND (reference sequence).

The chain links TRBV30 to TRBJ2-4, with D perhaps being TRBD1 or TRBD2 (5 bases each). Per the germline V gene, CDR1 is GTSNPN and CDR2 is SVGIG (reference sequence). CDR3 length: 14 amino acids. V lost 0 bases, J lost 7 bases, and 13 bases lay in between. CDR3 residues: CAWSVWGNLNIQYF. CDR3 coding DNA: TGTGCCTGGAGTGTATGGGGGAATTTGAACATTCAGTACTTC.

This clone was detected once. The chain uses TRBV5-4 and TRBJ2-7, with 13 bases identical to TRBD2. The CDR3 sequence is 15 residues long. Losses at the gene ends were 6 bases for V and 1 base for J; bases not matched to a gene: 4. Germline V gene data show CDR1 as SGHNT and CDR2 as YYREEE (reference sequence). The CDR3 coding sequence is TGTGCCAGCAAGGAGGGACTAGCGGGATCCTACGAGCAGTACTTC. This encodes CASKEGLAGSYEQYF.